This TCR beta chain was retrieved from a study of Graves' ophthalmopathy and Graves' hyperthyroidism (dated by TCRdb to the late 2010s). Turning to the overall study: Stable hyperthyroidism was defined as no progression to ophthalmopathy within 18 months of follow-up. Once sampling was done, hyperthyroidism patients were given methimazole at a starting dose of 30 mg daily, while ophthalmopathy patients were given high-dose intravenous methylprednisolone. In total, around 140 blood samples were TCR-sequenced: approximately 42 ophthalmopathy, 80 or so hyperthyroidism and approximately 17 hyperthyroidism-to-ophthalmopathy patients. For independent validation, a separate cohort was made up of fewer than 20 hyperthyroidism patients plus 17 patients who later progressed from hyperthyroidism to ophthalmopathy. In five to seven hyperthyroidism patients, the T-cell repertoire of thyroid tissue was compared with the T-cell repertoire of blood. To tell Graves' ophthalmopathy apart from Graves' hyperthyroidism, and to predict which patients would progress to ophthalmopathy, the study relied on TCR beta repertoire signatures. To explore V-J signatures that separate ophthalmopathy from hyperthyroidism, a discovery set of about a hundred patients was enrolled, consisting of approximately 45 with ophthalmopathy and around 60 with stable hyperthyroidism.

General conclusions and limits of the study: Sample size was not statistically predetermined, and group allocation was not concealed from the investigators. In validation, the model predicted ophthalmopathy progression with nearly 71% sensitivity and 72.22% specificity; eleven to twelve predicted patients were CT-confirmed with GO in a median of around 6 months. Among expanded thyroid clonotypes with frequency above 0.001, most also showed up in blood, which suggests that blood repertoires may reflect the thyroid immune response. Ophthalmopathy was separated from stable hyperthyroidism by the 13-signature model with roughly 87% sensitivity and around 81% specificity in cross-validation and with 80%/75% in the test set.

Hyperthyroidism patients were newly diagnosed, were aged 18 to 65 years, and had a disease duration under 2 months. Anyone with other autoimmune diseases, uncontrolled infections, pregnancy or lactation was excluded from the study. Diagnosis relied on clinical symptoms, serum thyroxine, TRAb, thyroid ultrasound and orbital computed tomography. Total RNA was extracted using Trizol reagent, and RNA quality was checked on an Agilent 2100 Bioanalyzer. For repertoire sequencing, the TCR beta CDR3 regions were amplified from RNA transcripts. The first round was an RT-PCR using HTBI primers with the Qiagen OneStep RT-PCR kit, and this first round was followed by a second-round multiplex PCR, then size selection and purification. Libraries were sequenced paired-end with 100 bp reads on an Illumina HiSeq2000. The paper's processing steps were these. Reads were processed with SOAPnuke, discarding reads with adapters, uncalled bases, mean Phred below 15, or no exact constant-primer or identifier match. High-quality paired reads were merged with COPE v1.2.5. Unique nucleotide sequences were defined as clonotypes and aligned to IMGT TRB V, D and J references using MiTCR v1.1. Only V-J combinations with frequency above 0.0001 were analysed, covering over 98% of repertoires. A TCR clonal expansion and chaos score per V-J combination was defined as the ratio of F50 clonal expansion to chaos observed in the TCRdist matrix. Welch's t-statistics and random forest were used to reduce features to 13 V-J combinations, which were fed into a naive Bayes classifier. The Morisita-Horn index was used to measure how similar the thyroid and blood repertoires were. TCRdb reprocessed the public reads (quality trimming at Q25 with fastp, clone calling with MiXCR) and kept in-frame beta chains. Rows with a matching CDR3 protein are joined into one entry that keeps the most common DNA and genes. The V and J calls here are based on TCRdb, not the publication. The table for this sample lists roughly 1.1 million distinct CDR3 sequences; 36% of them were counted only once. 11% of the sample is taken by the ten largest.

Trimmed from V: 4 bases; trimmed from J: 4 bases; junction bases lacking a gene match: 6. According to the germline V gene, CDR1 reads SGHRS and CDR2 reads YFSETQ. Including the terminal cysteine and phenylalanine, the CDR3 comprises 15 residues. Only CDR3 DNA is held: 45 bases, read in frame from base 1. Comments on this clonotype: What antigen it recognizes has not been identified. Base quality data are lacking; no much larger clone is found one base away.

Sequencing was performed on peripheral blood or thyroid tissue (not recorded which). The TCR comes from an adult man with Graves' hyperthyroidism. The rearranged segments are TRBV5-1 and TRBJ1-5, and 9 bases in between align with TRBD1. The bases are TGCGCCAGCAGCGTTATGACAGGGGGAAATCAGCCCCAGCATTTT. This codes for CASSVMTGGNQPQHF.